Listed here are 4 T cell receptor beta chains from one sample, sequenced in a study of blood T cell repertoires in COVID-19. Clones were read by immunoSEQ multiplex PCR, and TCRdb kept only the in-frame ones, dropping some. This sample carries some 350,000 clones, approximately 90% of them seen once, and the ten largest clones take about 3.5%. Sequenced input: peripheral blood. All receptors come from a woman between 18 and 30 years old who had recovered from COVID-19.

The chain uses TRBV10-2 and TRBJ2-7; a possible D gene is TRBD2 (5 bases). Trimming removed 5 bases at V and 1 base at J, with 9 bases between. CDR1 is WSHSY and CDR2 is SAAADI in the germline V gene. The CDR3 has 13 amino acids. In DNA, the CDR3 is TGCGCCAGCAGTTTAGCGAGTTCCTACGAGCAGTACGTC. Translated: CASSLASSYEQYV.

The CDR3 bases are TGTGCCAGCAGCTACAGGGGTCCTAGCTATGGCTACACCTTC. It specifies CASSYRGPSYGYTF. The rearrangement links TRBV6-5 to TRBJ1-2, with TRBD1 matching over 7 bases. Germline values: CDR1 MNHEY, CDR2 SVGAGI. V lost 6 bases, J lost 4 bases, and 8 bases stayed unmatched. This CDR3 contains 14 residues.

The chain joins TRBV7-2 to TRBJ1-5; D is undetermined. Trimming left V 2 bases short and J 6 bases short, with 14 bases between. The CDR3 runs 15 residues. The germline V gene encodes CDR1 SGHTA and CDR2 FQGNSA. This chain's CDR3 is CASSLYGEVGQPQHF. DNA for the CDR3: TGTGCCAGCAGCTTATATGGGGAGGTCGGTCAGCCCCAGCATTTT. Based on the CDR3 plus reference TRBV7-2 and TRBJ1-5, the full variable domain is GAGVSQSPSNKVTEKGKDVELRCDPISGHTALYWYRQSLGQGLEFLIYFQGNSAPDKSGLPSDRFSAERTGGSVSTLTIQRTQQEDSAVYLCASSLYGEVGQPQHFGDGTRLSIL.

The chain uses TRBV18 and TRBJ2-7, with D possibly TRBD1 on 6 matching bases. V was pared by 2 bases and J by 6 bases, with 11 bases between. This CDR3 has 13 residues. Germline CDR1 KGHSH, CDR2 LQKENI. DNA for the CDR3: TGTGCCAGCTCACCAGGGGACACCTCCGAGCAGTACGTC. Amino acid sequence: CASSPGDTSEQYV.